This TCR beta chain was recorded in a study of shared clonotypes between healthy human individuals. General study findings and limits: Rarefaction gave evidence that sorted-subset sequencing remained incomplete despite large depth. Across subsets, estimated richness was generally greater for naive than for memory populations.

An even split of each subset's genomic DNA across several immunoSEQ plates was performed. The table came from immunoSEQ multiplex PCR; TCRdb's copy has only in-frame clones and leaves some out. Altogether hundreds of thousands of clones are present, roughly 98% being singletons, with the ten largest covering 0.3%. CD8 cells classed as naive were CD45RO-negative and positively selected for CCR7, excluding terminally differentiated effector memory CD45RA+ cells. The V and J ends lost 3 bases and 1 base respectively, with 18 bases between them. The CDR3 totals 18 residues. CDR1 KGHSH and CDR2 LQKENI come from the germline V gene. Regarding this clone: What it binds is not known.

V usage is TRBV18 and J usage is TRBJ2-2, with a tentative D call TRBD1 (6 bases). Sequenced: naive CD8+ T cells sorted from blood. This sequence was found in a man aged 25 to 45 in good health. CDR3 sequence reads: CASSPPGTPTLNTGELFF. The CDR3 nucleotides read TGTGCCAGCTCACCTCCCGGGACACCGACCTTGAACACCGGGGAGCTGTTTTTT.